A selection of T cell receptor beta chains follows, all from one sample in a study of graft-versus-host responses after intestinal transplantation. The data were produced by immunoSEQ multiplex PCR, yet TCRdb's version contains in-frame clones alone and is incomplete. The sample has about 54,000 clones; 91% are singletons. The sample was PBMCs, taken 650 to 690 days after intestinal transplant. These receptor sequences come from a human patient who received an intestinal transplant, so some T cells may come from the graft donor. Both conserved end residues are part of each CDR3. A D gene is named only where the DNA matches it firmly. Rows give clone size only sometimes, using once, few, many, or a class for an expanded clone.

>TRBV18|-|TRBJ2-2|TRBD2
CASSAPGLAYGGELFF
TGTGCCAGCTCAGCCCCGGGACTAGCGTACGGCGGGGAGCTGTTTTTT
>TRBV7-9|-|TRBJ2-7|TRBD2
CASSLAAGGTYEQYF
TGTGCCAGCAGCTTAGCTGCGGGGGGCACCTACGAGCAGTACTTC
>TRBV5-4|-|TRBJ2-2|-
CASSLAPATSTGELFF
TGTGCCAGCAGCTTGGCGCCAGCAACCAGCACCGGGGAGCTGTTTTTT
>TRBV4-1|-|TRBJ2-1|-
CASSQTQPGLSPFF
TGCGCCAGCAGCCAAACACAACCGGGTCTTTCCCCGTTCTTC
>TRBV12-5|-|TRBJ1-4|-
CASGYRAGNEKLFF
TGTGCTAGTGGATACAGGGCAGGGAATGAAAAACTGTTTTTT
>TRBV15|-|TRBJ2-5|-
CATSRDRGGAHQYF
TGTGCCACCAGCAGAGATCGTGGGGGGGCTCATCAGTACTTC
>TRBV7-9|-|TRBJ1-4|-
CASSPSPGTTLDGEKLFF
TGTGCCAGCAGCCCGTCCCCCGGGACAACCTTGGATGGTGAAAAACTGTTTTTT
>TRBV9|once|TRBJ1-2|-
CASSAGFYGYTF
TGTGCCAGCAGCGCGGGGTTCTATGGCTACACCTTC
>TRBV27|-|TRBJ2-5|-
CASSETGGETQYF
TGTGCCAGCAGCGAGACAGGTGGGGAGACCCAGTACTTC
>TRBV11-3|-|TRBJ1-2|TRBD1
CASSFVGQDYGYTF
TGTGCCAGCAGCTTTGTGGGACAGGACTATGGCTACACCTTC
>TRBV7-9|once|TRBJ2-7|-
CASSFGRPKPYEQYF
TGTGCCAGCAGCTTCGGGAGACCAAAACCCTACGAGCAGTACTTC
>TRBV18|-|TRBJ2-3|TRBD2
CASSIRLAGGRDTQYF
TGTGCCAGCTCAATCCGACTAGCGGGGGGGAGAGATACGCAGTATTTT
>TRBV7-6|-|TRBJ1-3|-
CASSLWAGENTIYF
TGTGCCAGCAGCTTATGGGCAGGGGAAAACACCATATATTTT
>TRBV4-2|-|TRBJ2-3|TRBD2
CASSFGSGGAIDTQYF
TGTGCCAGCAGTTTTGGGAGCGGGGGGGCGATAGATACGCAGTATTTT
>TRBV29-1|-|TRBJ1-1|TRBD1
CSVHRGPNTEAFF
TGCAGCGTCCACAGGGGCCCGAACACTGAAGCTTTCTTT
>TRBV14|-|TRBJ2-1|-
CASSQVGRSEQFF
TGTGCCAGCAGCCAAGTGGGGCGGTCCGAGCAGTTCTTC
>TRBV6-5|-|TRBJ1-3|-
CASSYQGRNTIYF
TGTGCCAGCAGTTACCAGGGGAGAAACACCATATATTTT
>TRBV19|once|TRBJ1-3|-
CASSIAGVSGNTIYF
TGTGCCAGTAGTATCGCAGGGGTCTCTGGAAACACCATATATTTT
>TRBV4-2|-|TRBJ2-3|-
CASSQDSDTQYF
TGTGCCAGCAGCCAAGATTCAGATACGCAGTATTTT
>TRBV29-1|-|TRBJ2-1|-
CSVEDNEQFF
TGCAGCGTTGAAGATAATGAGCAGTTCTTC
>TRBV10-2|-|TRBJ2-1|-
CASSEYSGNEQFF
TGCGCCAGCAGTGAGTATAGCGGCAATGAGCAGTTCTTC
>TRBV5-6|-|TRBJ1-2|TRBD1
CASSLGTGGSYGYTF
TGTGCCAGCAGCTTGGGGACAGGGGGGTCCTATGGCTACACCTTC
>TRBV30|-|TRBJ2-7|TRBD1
CAWGRRDRTYEQYF
TGTGCCTGGGGGCGCCGGGACAGAACCTACGAGCAGTACTTC
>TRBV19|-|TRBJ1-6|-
CASRTRESALHF
TGTGCCAGTAGAACCCGTGAAAGCGCCCTCCACTTT
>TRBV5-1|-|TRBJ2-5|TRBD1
CASSLADRVETQYF
TGCGCCAGCAGCTTGGCGGACAGGGTAGAGACCCAGTACTTC
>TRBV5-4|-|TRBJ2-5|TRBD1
CASSTGQGRGETQYF
TGTGCCAGCAGCACGGGACAGGGCCGTGGGGAGACCCAGTACTTC
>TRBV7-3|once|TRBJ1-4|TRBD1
CASSSIPGQGNEKLFF
TGTGCCAGCAGCTCAATACCGGGACAGGGTAATGAAAAACTGTTTTTT
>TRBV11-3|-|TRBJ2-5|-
CASSREGAPGMETQYF
TGTGCCAGCAGCCGGGAGGGGGCTCCGGGGATGGAGACCCAGTACTTC
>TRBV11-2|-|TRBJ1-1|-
CASSPSPTENTEAFF
TGTGCCAGCAGCCCCTCTCCCACAGAGAACACTGAAGCTTTCTTT
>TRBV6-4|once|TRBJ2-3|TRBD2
CASSQTSGEADTQYF
TGTGCCAGCAGCCAGACTAGCGGGGAAGCAGATACGCAGTATTTT
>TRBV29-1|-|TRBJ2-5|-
CSVDESGETQYF
TGCAGCGTCGACGAATCAGGAGAGACCCAGTACTTC
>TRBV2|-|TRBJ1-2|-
CASRDRSLYGYTF
TGTGCCAGCAGAGATCGAAGTCTCTATGGCTACACCTTC
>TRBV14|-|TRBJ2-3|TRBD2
CASSHRRTGGADTQYF
TGTGCCAGCAGCCACCGTAGGACTGGGGGGGCAGATACGCAGTATTTT
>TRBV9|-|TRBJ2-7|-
CASSVDGRSYEQYF
TGTGCCAGCAGCGTAGATGGTAGGTCCTACGAGCAGTACTTC
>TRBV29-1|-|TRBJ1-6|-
CSAGESGGSPLHF
TGCAGCGCAGGCGAATCGGGGGGTTCACCCCTCCACTTT
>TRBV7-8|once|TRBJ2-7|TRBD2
CASSLGRSAGGPYEQYF
TGTGCCAGCAGCTTAGGGCGTTCAGCGGGGGGGCCCTACGAGCAGTACTTC
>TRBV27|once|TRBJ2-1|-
CASSLSDWSEQFF
TGTGCCAGCAGTTTATCGGACTGGAGTGAGCAGTTCTTC
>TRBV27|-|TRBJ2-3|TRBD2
CASSPVGALAGGTDTQYF
TGTGCCAGCAGTCCCGTGGGGGCACTAGCGGGGGGTACAGATACGCAGTATTTT
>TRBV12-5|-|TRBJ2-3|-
CASGLVGRDTQYF
TGTGCTAGTGGTTTGGTTGGGCGGGATACGCAGTATTTT
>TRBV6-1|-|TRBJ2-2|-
CASSEGHLTGELFF
TGTGCCAGCAGTGAAGGACACCTCACCGGGGAGCTGTTTTTT
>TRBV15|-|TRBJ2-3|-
CATSRDTSPNTQYF
TGTGCCACCAGCAGAGATACTAGCCCCAATACGCAGTATTTT
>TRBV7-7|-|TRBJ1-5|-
CASSLGPPRGGHHQPQHF
TGTGCCAGCAGCTTAGGCCCACCGAGGGGGGGGCATCATCAGCCCCAGCATTTT
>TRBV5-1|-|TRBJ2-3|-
CASSLPGASDTQYF
TGCGCCAGCAGCTTACCGGGGGCCTCAGATACGCAGTATTTT
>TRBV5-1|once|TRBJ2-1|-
CASSTMDSHEQFF
TGCGCCAGCAGCACAATGGACAGCCATGAGCAGTTCTTC